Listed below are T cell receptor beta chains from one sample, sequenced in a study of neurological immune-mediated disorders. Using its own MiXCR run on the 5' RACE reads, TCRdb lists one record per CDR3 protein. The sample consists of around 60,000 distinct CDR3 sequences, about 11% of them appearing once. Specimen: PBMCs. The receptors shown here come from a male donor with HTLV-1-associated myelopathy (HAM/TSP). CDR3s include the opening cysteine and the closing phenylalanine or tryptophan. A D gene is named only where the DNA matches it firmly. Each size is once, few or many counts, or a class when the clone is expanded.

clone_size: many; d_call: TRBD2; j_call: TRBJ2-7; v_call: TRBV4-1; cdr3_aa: CASSQDHSYSGATYEQYF; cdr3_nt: TGCGCCAGCAGCCAAGACCATAGTTATAGCGGGGCGACCTACGAGCAGTACTTC
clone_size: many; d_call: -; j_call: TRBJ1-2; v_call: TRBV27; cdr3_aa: CASSLSGVEHHGYTF; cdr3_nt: TGTGCCAGCAGTTTATCGGGGGTGGAGCACCATGGCTACACCTTC
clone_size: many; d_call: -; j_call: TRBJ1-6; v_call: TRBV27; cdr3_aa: CASRLSYNSPLHF; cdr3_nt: TGTGCCAGCAGGCTCTCCTATAATTCACCCCTCCACTTT
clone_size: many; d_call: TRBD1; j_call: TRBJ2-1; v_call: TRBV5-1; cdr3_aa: CASSLNSRDRVWNEQFF; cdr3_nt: TGCGCCAGCAGCTTAAACTCCCGGGACAGGGTGTGGAATGAGCAGTTCTTC
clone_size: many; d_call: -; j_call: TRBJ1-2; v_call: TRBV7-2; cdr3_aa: CASSPIMAYGYTF; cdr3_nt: TGTGCCAGCAGCCCGATAATGGCCTATGGCTACACCTTC
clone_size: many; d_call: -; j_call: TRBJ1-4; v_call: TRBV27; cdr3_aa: CASSWTTNEKLFF; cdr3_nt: TGTGCCAGCAGTTGGACAACTAATGAAAAACTGTTTTTT
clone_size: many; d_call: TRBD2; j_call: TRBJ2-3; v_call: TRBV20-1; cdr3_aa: CSATRTSGGATDTQYF; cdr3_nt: TGCAGTGCCACTAGGACTAGCGGGGGGGCCACAGATACGCAGTATTTT
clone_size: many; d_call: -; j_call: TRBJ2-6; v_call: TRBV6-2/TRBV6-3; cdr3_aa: CASSSGQSSGANVLTF; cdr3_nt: TGTGCCAGCAGTAGCGGACAGTCGTCTGGGGCCAACGTCCTGACTTTC
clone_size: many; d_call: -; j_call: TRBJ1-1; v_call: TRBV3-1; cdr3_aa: CASSQDLGVNTEAFF; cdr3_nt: TGTGCCAGCAGCCAAGATCTGGGGGTGAACACTGAAGCTTTCTTT
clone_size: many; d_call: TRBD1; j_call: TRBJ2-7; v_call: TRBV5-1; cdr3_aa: CASSAGQGAHEQYF; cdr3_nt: TGCGCCAGCAGCGCGGGACAGGGGGCCCACGAGCAGTACTTC